Listed here are 31 T cell receptor beta chains from one sample, sequenced in a study of siplizumab effects on memory and regulatory T cells. Assay: immunoSEQ multiplex PCR; the TCRdb copy retains only in-frame clones and omits some. Among about 100,000 clones listed, less than 95% were seen once. Sequenced material: non-Treg CD4+ T cells sorted from blood. The source is a human donor in good health.

Comments on this clone: In this CDR3 the conserved last residue, phenylalanine or tryptophan, is missing, so a read error is likely. The DNA is left out, because the CDR3 cannot be placed on it with certainty; the CDR3 is given as TCRdb lists it. The chain links TRBV12-2 to TRBJ2-3. TRBV12-2 is described as a pseudogene. The CDR3 contains 9 residues when both ends are counted. The CDR3 region is CASRWNRVL.

The chain carries TRBV23-1 and TRBJ2-7; TRBD2 is a possible D gene (7 bases). TRBV23-1 has ORF status, its function being uncertain. There are 14 residues in the CDR3. V was cut by 4 bases and J by 4 bases, with 14 bases left in between. The CDR3: CASSPGGAVYEQYF. The DNA of the CDR3 is TGCGCCAGCAGTCCTGGGGGGGCGGTTTACGAGCAGTACTTC.

The chain has TRBV9 and TRBJ2-5, with 9 positions matching TRBD2. The CDR3 is made up of 16 amino acids. Germline V lookup: CDR1 SGDLS, CDR2 YYNGEE. The V and J ends lost 0 bases and 3 bases, in that order; junction bases with no gene match: 6. The CDR3 DNA reads as TGTGCCAGCAGCGTAGTAGGGGTAGCGGGAGAAGAGACCCAGTACTTC. It translates to CASSVVGVAGEETQYF.

The chain carries TRBV27 and TRBJ1-3; D not certain. Germline lookup yields CDR1 MNHEY and CDR2 SMNVEV (reference sequence). V was pared by 4 bases and J by 7 bases, with 14 bases between. There are 14 residues in the CDR3. CDR3 nucleotides: TGTGCCAGCAGTTGGTTCAGCCTCAGGAACACCATATATTTT. Its translation is CASSWFSLRNTIYF.

V is TRBV18 and J is TRBJ1-2; possible D gene TRBD1, 5 bases. The CDR3 has 14 residues. V was shortened by 2 bases and J by 2 bases, with 9 bases between the two germline ends. CDR1 and CDR2 from the germline V gene are KGHSH and LQKENI. The CDR3 DNA sequence: TGTGCCAGCTCACCAGGGGCAGGGAACTATGGCTACACCTTC. Protein: CASSPGAGNYGYTF.

V usage is TRBV6-1 and J usage is TRBJ1-3; D is unresolved. This CDR3 contains 18 residues. Trimming left V 4 bases short and J 0 bases short, with 19 bases between. Germline values: CDR1 MNHNS, CDR2 SASEGT. CDR3 bases: TGTGCCAGCAGTGTTAGGACGCCGGCCGCCTTCTCTGGAAACACCATATATTTT. This translates into CASSVRTPAAFSGNTIYF.

The chain recombines TRBV2 with TRBJ1-4; no definite D call. V lost 4 bases to trimming and J lost 8 bases, with 14 bases between them. The germline CDR1 and CDR2 sequences are SNHLY and FYNNEI. The CDR3 runs 14 residues. The CDR3 nucleotides are TGTGCCAGCAGTGTCGGGAAGACGGGAGAAAAACTGTTTTTT. Protein sequence: CASSVGKTGEKLFF.

The V gene is TRBV6-6, the J gene TRBJ1-4, with a tentative D call TRBD1 (5 bases). Germline lookup yields CDR1 MNHNY and CDR2 SVGAGI (reference sequence). The length of the CDR3 is 15 residues. The germline V and J ends were trimmed by 4 bases and 0 bases, with 9 bases remaining between them. CDR3 DNA: TGTGCCAGCAGTTTCCTGGGGGCAACTAATGAAAAACTGTTTTTT. It specifies CASSFLGATNEKLFF.

The chain employs TRBV28 and TRBJ1-2, with D possibly being TRBD1 (5 bases). The CDR3 runs 17 residues. Germline CDR1 reads MDHEN; CDR2 reads SYDVKM. The V end was cut by 5 bases, the J end by 6 bases, with 25 bases between. The CDR3 loop is CASSGGLARYFTHGYTF. CDR3 sequence (DNA): TGTGCCAGCAGTGGGGGGTTGGCCAGATACTTTACACATGGCTACACCTTC.

The V call is TRBV6-5, the J call TRBJ1-3, with D possibly being TRBD1 (6 bases). From germline, CDR1 is MNHEY and CDR2 SVGAGI. With 0 bases removed from V and 1 base from J, the gap between germline ends came to 10 bases. The CDR3 length is 16 residues. In nucleotides, the CDR3 is TGTGCCAGCAGTTACTCTGCCAGGGGTTCTGGAAACACCATATATTTT. Translated, it gives CASSYSARGSGNTIYF.

The chain has TRBV18 and TRBJ2-6; 8 bases agree with TRBD1. From germline, CDR1 is KGHSH and CDR2 LQKENI. The CDR3 sequence is 17 residues long. J was trimmed by 4 bases and V by 5 bases; bases with no gene match: 10. The DNA for the CDR3 is TGTGCCAGCTCAAGATACTCAGGGGGCTCCGGGGCCAACGTCCTGACTTTC. Translating gives CASSRYSGGSGANVLTF.

The CDR3 is CASSGTSGRAGPGELFF. The CDR3 region has the DNA TGTGCCAGCAGCGGGACTAGCGGGAGGGCCGGGCCCGGGGAGCTGTTTTTT. The V gene is TRBV9, the J gene TRBJ2-2; 15 bases fit TRBD2. This CDR3 is 17 amino acids long. CDR1 is SGDLS, CDR2 YYNGEE, per germline. After removal of 3 bases from V and 6 bases from J, the junction contained 6 bases not matched to a gene.

A word on this clone: A read error may produce the germline difference seen at one junction end. The chain employs TRBV6-6 and TRBJ2-3; D gene unclear. The CDR3 has 11 residues. CDR1 MNHNY and CDR2 SVGAGI come from the germline V gene (reference sequence). CDR3 coding DNA: TGTGCCGGCAGTCCTAGAGATACGCAGTATTTT. It encodes CAGSPRDTQYF.

This clone was picked up one time. The gene calls are TRBV5-1 and TRBJ1-5, with TRBD1 as a possible D gene (5 bases). CDR1 is SGHRS, CDR2 YFSETQ, per germline. The CDR3 is 16 amino acids. Trimming pared 0 bases from V and 5 bases from J, leaving 15 bases between. The CDR3 nucleotides read TGCGCCAGCAGCTTGGAGGGCAGGGTACCGGATCAGCCCCAGCATTTT. It is translated as CASSLEGRVPDQPQHF.

The chain recombines TRBV11-2 with TRBJ2-4; either TRBD1 or TRBD2 may supply D (6 bases each). The CDR3 has 14 residues. In germline, CDR1 is SGHAT, CDR2 FQNNGV. Trimming left V 5 bases short and J 10 bases short, with 18 bases between. For the CDR3, the DNA is TGTGCCAGCAGCCTGATGGGGGGCGAGAGGATTCAGTACTTC. Protein sequence: CASSLMGGERIQYF. The whole variable domain, remainder taken from reference TRBV11-2 and TRBJ2-4, is EAGVAQSPRYKIIEKRQSVAFWCNPISGHATLYWYQQILGQGPKLLIQFQNNGVVDDSQLPKDRFSAERLKGVDSTLKIQPAKLEDSAVYLCASSLMGGERIQYFGAGTRLSVL.

The chain employs TRBV28 and TRBJ2-1, with a tentative D call TRBD2 (6 bases). Trimming took 5 bases from V and 8 from J, leaving 13 bases between them. The CDR3 consists of 13 residues. The germline V gene encodes CDR1 MDHEN and CDR2 SYDVKM. CDR3 in amino acids: CASSRTKFDEQFF. The CDR3 bases are TGTGCCAGCAGTAGGACTAAATTCGATGAGCAGTTCTTC.

CDR3 protein: CASSRTQVNTQYF. The CDR3 DNA reads TGCGCCAGCAGCCGCACCCAAGTGAACACGCAGTACTTC. The chain carries TRBV5-1 and TRBJ2-7; D ambiguous. This CDR3 contains 13 residues. In germline, CDR1 is SGHRS, CDR2 YFSETQ. Trimming removed 4 bases at V and 9 bases at J, with 17 bases between.

V usage is TRBV5-6 and J usage is TRBJ1-1; no firm D call. Deletions cut 2 bases from V and 1 base from J, with 6 bases between. From germline, CDR1 is SGHDT and CDR2 YYEEEE. The CDR3 totals 13 residues. The CDR3 here is CASSLAPNTEAFF. The CDR3 DNA reads as TGTGCCAGCAGCTTAGCACCGAACACTGAAGCTTTCTTT.

The chain is built from TRBV28 and TRBJ2-1, with D uncertain. CDR1 and CDR2 from the germline V gene are MDHEN and SYDVKM. This CDR3 has 13 amino acids. V was clipped by 10 bases and J by 0 bases, with 10 bases between them. The CDR3 protein is CATSPVSYNEQFF. The CDR3 bases are TGTGCCACCTCGCCAGTCTCCTACAATGAGCAGTTCTTC. Based on the CDR3 plus reference TRBV28 and TRBJ2-1, the full variable domain is DVKVTQSSRYLVKRTGEKVFLECVQDMDHENMFWYRQDPGLGLRLIYFSYDVKMKEKGDIPEGYSVSREKKERFSLILESASTNQTSMYLCATSPVSYNEQFFGPGTRLTVL.

The sample holds a few counts of this clone. V usage is TRBV6-6 and J usage is TRBJ1-1; D may be TRBD1 (5 bases). The V end lost 7 bases, the J end lost 0 bases, and 15 bases lay between the germline ends. Looked up from germline, CDR1 is MNHNY and CDR2 is SVGAGI (reference sequence). The CDR3 loop spans 15 amino acids. In nucleotides, the CDR3 is TGTGCCAGCATAAGGCGAGGGGAAGTGAACACTGAAGCTTTCTTT. Translation gives CASIRRGEVNTEAFF.

This chain connects TRBV4-1 to TRBJ2-7, with a tentative D call TRBD1 (6 bases). Per the germline V gene, CDR1 is MGHRA and CDR2 is YSYEKL. V was pared by 3 bases and J by 2 bases, with 17 bases between. This CDR3 spans 16 amino acids. The CDR3 is CASSQRRDNPTYEQYF. In DNA form, the CDR3 reads TGCGCCAGCAGCCAGCGCCGGGACAACCCCACCTACGAGCAGTACTTC.

The genes are TRBV7-6 and TRBJ1-3; D uncertain. This CDR3 has 16 residues. Germline assignment: CDR1 SGHVS and CDR2 FNYEAQ. The V end was cut by 0 bases, the J end by 0 bases, with 9 bases between. This CDR3 reads CASSLAVFSSGNTIYF. CDR3 nucleotides: TGTGCCAGCAGCTTAGCAGTTTTCAGCTCTGGAAACACCATATATTTT. Looking up the rest from reference TRBV7-6 and TRBJ1-3 gives the full variable domain: GAGVSQSPRYKVTKRGQDVALRCDPISGHVSLYWYRQALGQGPEFLTYFNYEAQQDKSGLPNDRFSAERPEGSISTLTIQRTEQRDSAMYRCASSLAVFSSGNTIYFGEGSWLTVV.

The J gene is TRBJ2-2, the V gene TRBV7-3, with 9 bases fitting TRBD1. The V and J ends lost 5 bases and 3 bases, in that order; junction bases with no gene match: 16. CDR1 and CDR2 from the germline V gene are SGHTA and FQGTGA. The CDR3 extends over 19 amino acids. CDR3 sequence (DNA): TGTGCCAGCAGCCGAACTGGACAGGGGTTTTCTCCCTACACCGGGGAGCTGTTTTTT. Translated, it gives CASSRTGQGFSPYTGELFF.

J is TRBJ1-2 and V is TRBV2, with D unresolved. Germline V gene sequence: CDR1 SNHLY, CDR2 FYNNEI. The CDR3 extends over 13 amino acids. V was clipped by 4 bases and J by 0 bases, with 6 bases between them. CDR3 nucleotide sequence: TGTGCCAGCAGTGTACGAACTAACTATGGCTACACCTTC. Translation gives CASSVRTNYGYTF.

The chain has TRBV6-1 and TRBJ2-1; maybe TRBD2 (5 bases). This CDR3 is 15 amino acids long. CDR1 is MNHNS and CDR2 is SASEGT in the germline V gene. V lost 0 bases and J 3 bases, leaving 9 bases between the germline ends. The CDR3 loop is CASSEANGSYNEQFF. As DNA, the CDR3 is TGTGCCAGCAGTGAAGCCAATGGGAGCTACAATGAGCAGTTCTTC.

The chain recombines TRBV13 with TRBJ2-3; TRBD1 aligns across 7 bases. CDR1 PRHDT and CDR2 FYEKMQ come from the germline V gene (reference sequence). V was pared by 5 bases and J by 5 bases, with 7 bases of the junction left unmatched. This CDR3 comprises 14 residues. The CDR3 here is CASSPTGSGDTQYF. The CDR3 DNA reads as TGTGCCAGCAGCCCGACAGGGTCCGGAGATACGCAGTATTTT.

The CDR3 reads CASSPRRELISGANVLTF. The CDR3 coding sequence is TGTGCCAGCAGCCCACGGCGGGAGCTCATTTCTGGGGCCAACGTCCTGACTTTC. V is TRBV7-3 and J is TRBJ2-6, with 7 nucleotides matching TRBD2. Looked up from germline, CDR1 is SGHTA and CDR2 is FQGTGA. CDR3 length equals 18 residues. Trimming took 5 bases from V and 1 from J; bases not matched to a gene: 11.

This chain connects TRBV11-3 to TRBJ2-3; the D is unclear. Trimming cost V 1 base and J 2 bases, with 7 bases left between them. Germline V gene lookup returns CDR1 SGHNT and CDR2 YENEEA. This CDR3 comprises 14 residues. CDR3 bases: TGTGCCAGCAGCTTAGGACATTCCACAGATACGCAGTATTTT. This gives the protein CASSLGHSTDTQYF.

V usage is TRBV7-9 and J usage is TRBJ2-1, with 9 bases aligning to TRBD1. Per germline, CDR1 SEHNR and CDR2 FQNEAQ (reference sequence). Trimming cost V 5 bases and J 6 bases; bases outside gene matches: 11. The CDR3 consists of 16 residues. The CDR3 sequence: CASSLGPGQGPNEQFF. CDR3 nucleotides: TGTGCCAGCAGCCTGGGGCCGGGACAGGGCCCCAATGAGCAGTTCTTC. Supplemented by reference TRBV7-9 and TRBJ2-1, the full variable domain reads DTGVSQNPRHKITKRGQNVTFRCDPISEHNRLYWYRQTLGQGPEFLTYFQNEAQLEKSRLLSDRFSAERPKGSFSTLEIQRTEQGDSAMYLCASSLGPGQGPNEQFFGPGTRLTVL.

V gene TRBV7-9 combines with J gene TRBJ2-1; D is unresolved. The CDR3 extends over 14 amino acids. V was cut by 2 bases and J by 4 bases, with 9 bases left in between. The V gene's germline CDR1 is SEHNR and CDR2 FQNEAQ (reference sequence). CDR3 loop: CASSLILQYNEQFF. The CDR3 nucleotides read TGTGCCAGCAGCTTAATATTACAGTACAATGAGCAGTTCTTC.

The V gene is TRBV5-1, the J gene TRBJ1-5, with 7 bases that match TRBD1. Unmatched junction bases numbered 6, after V lost 1 base and J lost 5 bases. Per the germline V gene, CDR1 is SGHRS and CDR2 is YFSETQ. This CDR3 spans 15 amino acids. The chain's CDR3 is CASSLSTGRDQPQHF. The CDR3 DNA is TGCGCCAGCAGCTTGTCGACAGGGAGAGATCAGCCCCAGCATTTT.